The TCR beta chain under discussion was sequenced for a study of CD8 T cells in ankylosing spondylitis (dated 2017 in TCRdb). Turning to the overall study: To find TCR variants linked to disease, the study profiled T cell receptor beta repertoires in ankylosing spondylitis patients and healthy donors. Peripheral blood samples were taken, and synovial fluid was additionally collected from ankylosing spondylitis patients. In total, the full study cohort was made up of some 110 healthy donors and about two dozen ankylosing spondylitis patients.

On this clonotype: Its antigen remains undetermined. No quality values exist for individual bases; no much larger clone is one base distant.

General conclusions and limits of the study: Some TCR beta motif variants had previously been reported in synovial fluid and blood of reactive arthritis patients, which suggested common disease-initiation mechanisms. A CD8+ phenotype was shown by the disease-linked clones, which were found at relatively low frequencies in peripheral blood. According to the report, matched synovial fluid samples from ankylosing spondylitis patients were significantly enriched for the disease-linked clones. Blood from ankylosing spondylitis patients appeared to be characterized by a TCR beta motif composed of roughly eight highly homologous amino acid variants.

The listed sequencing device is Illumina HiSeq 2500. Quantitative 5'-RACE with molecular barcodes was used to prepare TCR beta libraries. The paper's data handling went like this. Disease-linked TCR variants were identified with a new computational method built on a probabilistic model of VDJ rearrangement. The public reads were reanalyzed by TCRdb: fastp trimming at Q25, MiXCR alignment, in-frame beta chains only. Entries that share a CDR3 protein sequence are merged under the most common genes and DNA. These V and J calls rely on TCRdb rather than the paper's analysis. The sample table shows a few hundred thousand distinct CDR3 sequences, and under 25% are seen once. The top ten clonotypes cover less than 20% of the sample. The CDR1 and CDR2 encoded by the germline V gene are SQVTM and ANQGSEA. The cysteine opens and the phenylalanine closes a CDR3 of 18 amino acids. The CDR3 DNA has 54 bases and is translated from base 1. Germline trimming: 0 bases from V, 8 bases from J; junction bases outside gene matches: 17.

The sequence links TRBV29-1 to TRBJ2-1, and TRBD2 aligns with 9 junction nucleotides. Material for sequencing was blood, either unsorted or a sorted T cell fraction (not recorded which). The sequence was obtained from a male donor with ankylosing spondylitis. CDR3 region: CSVEELAGRGLGYDEQFF. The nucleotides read TGCAGCGTTGAAGAGCTAGCGGGAAGGGGTCTGGGCTATGATGAGCAGTTCTTC.